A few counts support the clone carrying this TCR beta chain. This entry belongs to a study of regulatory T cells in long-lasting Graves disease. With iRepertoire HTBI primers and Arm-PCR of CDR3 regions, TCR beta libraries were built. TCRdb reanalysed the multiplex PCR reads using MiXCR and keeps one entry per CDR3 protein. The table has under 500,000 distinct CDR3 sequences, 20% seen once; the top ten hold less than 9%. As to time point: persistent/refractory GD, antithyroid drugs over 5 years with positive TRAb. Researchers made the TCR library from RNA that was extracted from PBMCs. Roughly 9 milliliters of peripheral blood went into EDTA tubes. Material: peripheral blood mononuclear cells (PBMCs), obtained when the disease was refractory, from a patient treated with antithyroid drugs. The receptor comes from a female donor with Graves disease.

The CDR3 DNA reads TGTGCCATCGGCTCCTACGAGCAGTACTTC. Translation: CAIGSYEQYF. The V call is TRBV10-3, the J call TRBJ2-7; D not resolved. V lost 8 bases and J 0 bases, leaving 2 bases between the germline ends. Germline values: CDR1 ENHRY, CDR2 SYGVKD. CDR3 length: 10 amino acids.